The next 9 T cell receptor beta chains were all read from a single sample in a study of OX40 agonist ivuxolimab in advanced cancers. Here immunoSEQ multiplex PCR was the method, and the copy in TCRdb shows in-frame clones only, minus some. In the table there are roughly 70,000 clones, about four fifths of which are singletons. This specimen consisted of CD4+ or CD8+ T cells sorted from blood, obtained in a trial of the OX40 agonist ivuxolimab. Source of these receptors: an adult with an advanced solid tumor such as melanoma, head and neck, liver or kidney cancer.

The chain combines TRBV7-2 with TRBJ2-3, with D possibly TRBD1 on 5 matching bases. Trimming took off 4 bases at V and 5 bases at J, with 10 bases between the two ends. CDR3 length equals 13 residues. From germline, CDR1 is SGHTA and CDR2 FQGNSA. The CDR3 spells CASSSVRGDTQYF. The CDR3 DNA follows: TGTGCCAGCAGCTCAGTAAGGGGAGATACGCAGTATTTT.

The CDR3 region has the DNA TGTGCCAGCAGCTACGACTATCAGCCCCAGCATTTT. Translation: CASSYDYQPQHF. The genes are TRBV5-8 and TRBJ1-5; no clear D gene. V gave up 3 bases and J gave up 5 bases, with 6 bases separating them. The germline V gene has CDR1 SGHTS and CDR2 YDEGEE. This CDR3 has 12 amino acids.

This chain uses TRBV7-2 with TRBJ2-7, with 8 nucleotides matching TRBD1. Germline V gene sequence: CDR1 SGHTA, CDR2 FQGNSA. Trimming at V came to 1 base and at J to 2 bases, leaving 16 bases not matched to a gene. The CDR3 covers 19 residues. This CDR3 reads CASSLDRYRGKEFPYEQYF. In DNA, the CDR3 is TGTGCCAGCAGCTTAGATCGTTACAGGGGGAAGGAATTTCCCTACGAGCAGTACTTC.

The chain joins TRBV28 to TRBJ2-2, with D possibly TRBD2 on 6 matching bases. The germline V gene encodes CDR1 MDHEN and CDR2 SYDVKM. The germline V and J ends were trimmed by 2 bases and 4 bases, with 11 bases remaining between them. The CDR3 runs to 15 residues. This CDR3 is CASSLAGRGTGELFF. In DNA form, the CDR3 reads TGTGCCAGCAGTTTAGCGGGGCGCGGCACCGGGGAGCTGTTTTTT.

The chain has TRBV6-6 and TRBJ1-1; 8 nucleotides agree with TRBD1. V lost 11 bases, J lost 0 bases, and 11 bases stayed unmatched. The CDR3 has 15 residues. Germline CDR1 reads MNHNY; CDR2 reads SVGAGI (reference sequence). CDR3 bases: TGTGCCTCGCTGCAGGGGGCCCTCATGAACACTGAAGCTTTCTTT. Amino acid sequence: CASLQGALMNTEAFF.

The V call is TRBV28, the J call TRBJ2-2; weak D call: TRBD2 (6 bases). The ends were cut back, 9 bases at V and 4 bases at J, with 12 bases in the middle. Per the germline V gene, CDR1 is MDHEN and CDR2 is SYDVKM. The CDR3 extends over 13 amino acids. The CDR3 loop reads CASTSGSTGELFF. The CDR3 region has the DNA TGTGCCAGTACGTCCGGGAGCACCGGGGAGCTGTTTTTT.

The rearrangement links TRBV9 to TRBJ2-2; D is uncertain. CDR3 size: 14 residues. V lost 4 bases and J lost 3, with 10 bases in between. Germline loops: CDR1 SGDLS, CDR2 YYNGEE. For the CDR3, the DNA is TGTGCCAGCAGCTTTGACGGGCACACCGGGGAGCTGTTTTTT. As protein: CASSFDGHTGELFF. Complete variable domain (other parts from reference TRBV9 and TRBJ2-2): DSGVTQTPKHLITATGQRVTLRCSPRSGDLSVYWYQQSLDQGLQFLIQYYNGEERAKGNILERFSAQQFPDLHSELNLSSLELGDSALYFCASSFDGHTGELFFGEGSRLTVL.

Concerning this clone itself: Other DNA sequences in this sample translate to the same CDR3. The chain recombines TRBV5-1 with TRBJ2-1; D is undetermined. The CDR3 has 15 amino acids. V was trimmed by 0 bases and J by 0 bases, leaving 7 bases between them. Germline V gene sequence: CDR1 SGHRS, CDR2 YFSETQ. CDR3 amino acids: CASSLGASSYNEQFF. The CDR3, as DNA: TGCGCCAGCAGCTTGGGAGCTAGCTCCTACAATGAGCAGTTCTTC.

The chain has TRBV18 and TRBJ1-5; D is ambiguous. V was cut by 3 bases and J by 5 bases, with 8 bases left in between. Looked up from germline, CDR1 is KGHSH and CDR2 is LQKENI. CDR3 length: 13 residues. The CDR3 is CASSPSTDQPQHF. In DNA, the CDR3 is TGTGCCAGCTCACCTTCTACTGATCAGCCCCAGCATTTT.